This entry concerns a single TCR beta chain. Its antigen is as yet unknown. Using immunoSEQ multiplex PCR, the repertoire was profiled, and TCRdb retains in-frame clones only, with some absent. The sample carries tens of thousands of clones, nearly 95% recorded once. V dropped 4 bases and J dropped 2; count of bases not matched to a gene: 8. The CDR3 consists of 17 residues. Germline loops: CDR1 LGHNA, CDR2 YNFKEQ. These data belong to a study of cytomegalovirus exposure and HLA in healthy donors. Looking at the study overall: Per a later analysis, the roughly 640 first-cohort and some 110 validation repertoires shared one platform.

General study points: Cytomegalovirus association was assigned to about 180 TCR beta chains. A later analysis found first-cohort TCR clusters tended to co-occur in the approximately 120 validation repertoires. Accounts indicate the classifier identified cytomegalovirus status with strong specificity and sensitivity.

The specimen sequenced was PBMCs. This chain joins TRBV4-2 and TRBJ2-1; 10 positions match TRBD1. This clonotype was sampled from a man between 18 and 35 years old in good health and CMV-seropositive. The CDR3 nucleotides read TGTGCCAGCAGCCTAACCCCGACAGGGGGCGCCTACAATGAGCAGTTCTTC. Encoded protein: CASSLTPTGGAYNEQFF.